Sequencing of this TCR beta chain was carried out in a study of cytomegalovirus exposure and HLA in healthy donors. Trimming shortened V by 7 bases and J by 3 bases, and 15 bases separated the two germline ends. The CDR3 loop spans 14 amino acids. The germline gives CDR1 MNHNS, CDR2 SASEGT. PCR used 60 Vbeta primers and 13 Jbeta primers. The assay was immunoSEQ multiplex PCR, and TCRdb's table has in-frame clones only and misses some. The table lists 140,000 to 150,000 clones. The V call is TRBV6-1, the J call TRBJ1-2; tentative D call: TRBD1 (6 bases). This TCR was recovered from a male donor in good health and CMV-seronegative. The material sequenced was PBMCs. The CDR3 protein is CASTYTGRDYGYTF. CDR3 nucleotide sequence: TGTGCCAGCACCTATACAGGGAGAGACTATGGCTACACCTTC.